Below are 8 T cell receptor beta chains sequenced from a single sample in a study of T cells after posttransplantation cyclophosphamide. Using immunoSEQ multiplex PCR, the repertoire was profiled, and TCRdb retains in-frame clones only, with some absent. The sample yields some 49,000 clones, around 94% seen once. The specimen sequenced was PBMCs. Receptors originate from a woman aged 45-65 years in good health and a related stem cell transplant donor.

The chain couples TRBV7-9 to TRBJ2-3, with D possibly TRBD1 on 5 matching bases. Between the trimmed V and J ends, which lost 6 bases and 1 base, there was a span of 14 bases. The CDR3 is 15 residues long. Germline lookup yields CDR1 SEHNR and CDR2 FQNEAQ (reference sequence). The CDR3 nucleotides are TGTGCCAGCAGACAATTTGGGGCAGGCACAGATACGCAGTATTTT. This codes for CASRQFGAGTDTQYF.

The chain links TRBV19 to TRBJ2-7; 9 bases agree with TRBD2. After removal of 1 base from V and 0 bases from J, the junction contained 1 base not matched to a gene. Germline V gene data show CDR1 as LNHDA and CDR2 as SQIVND (reference sequence). CDR3 size: 15 residues. The CDR3 region has the DNA TGTGCCAGTAGTATAGGTAGCGGGAGCTCCTACGAGCAGTACTTC. Its translation: CASSIGSGSSYEQYF.

The CDR3 DNA reads TGTGCCAGCGGTCCCCGAGTGACAGGGCATGGCTACACCTTC. Translation: CASGPRVTGHGYTF. The rearrangement uses TRBV7-9 and TRBJ1-2; 7 nucleotides align to TRBD1. CDR1 SEHNR and CDR2 FQNEAQ come from the germline V gene (reference sequence). The trim removed 8 bases at V and 6 bases at J, leaving 12 bases unmatched. The CDR3 is 14 residues long.

CDR3: CASSPTGTGVVYGYTF. CDR3 nucleotides: TGTGCCAGCTCACCAACAGGGACGGGTGTCGTTTATGGCTACACCTTC. The V call is TRBV18, the J call TRBJ1-2, with TRBD1 as a possible D gene (6 bases). V shed 2 bases and J shed 5 bases, with 18 bases lying between them. The CDR3 contains 16 residues. The germline V gene encodes CDR1 KGHSH and CDR2 LQKENI.

The V call is TRBV27, the J call TRBJ2-3; the D gene is possibly TRBD2 (7 bases). This CDR3 spans 18 amino acids. Germline values: CDR1 MNHEY, CDR2 SMNVEV (reference sequence). Trimming shortened V by 3 bases and J by 2 bases, and 21 bases separated the two germline ends. CDR3 amino acids: CASSFFGGPSGPTDTQYF. Written as DNA, the CDR3 is TGTGCCAGCAGTTTCTTTGGGGGGCCTAGCGGACCCACAGATACGCAGTATTTT.

This chain joins TRBV5-8 and TRBJ2-2; 10 bases agree with TRBD2. In germline, CDR1 is SGHTS, CDR2 YDEGEE. J lost 3 bases, V lost 1 base, and 6 bases had no gene match. The CDR3 has 17 residues. The CDR3 is CASSLPRLAGDTGELFF. CDR3 sequence (DNA): TGTGCCAGCAGCTTGCCGAGACTAGCGGGTGACACCGGGGAGCTGTTTTTT.

This rearrangement joins TRBV6-5 to TRBJ1-1; D is possibly TRBD1 (5 bases). Germline V gene lookup returns CDR1 MNHEY and CDR2 SVGAGI. Trimming pared 0 bases from V and 1 base from J, leaving 9 bases between. The CDR3 has 15 amino acids. CDR3 DNA sequence: TGTGCCAGCAGTTACTCGACAGTTGAGAACACTGAAGCTTTCTTT. It is translated as CASSYSTVENTEAFF.

This chain joins TRBV9 and TRBJ1-1; TRBD1 is a possible D gene (6 bases). This CDR3 comprises 15 residues. The ends were cut back, 0 bases at V and 0 bases at J, with 9 bases in the middle. Per germline, CDR1 SGDLS and CDR2 YYNGEE. The CDR3 here is CASSVDGQMNTEAFF. In DNA form, the CDR3 reads TGTGCCAGCAGCGTAGATGGACAGATGAACACTGAAGCTTTCTTT.